This T cell receptor (beta chain) stems from a study of human T cells and chemical hapten exposure. Described time point: healthy volunteer bleed at 6 weeks. Total RNA was isolated from whole blood that had not been fractionated. Unmatched junction bases numbered 11, after V lost 5 bases and J lost 4 bases. CDR3 size: 16 residues. Germline V gene lookup returns CDR1 SGHTA and CDR2 FQGNSA. TCRdb analysed the RACE reads with MiXCR anew, one entry per CDR3 protein. Seen here are 70,000 to 85,000 distinct CDR3 sequences, under 10% observed once, and the top ten hold under 2%. Material: whole blood. This chain uses TRBV7-2 with TRBJ2-1; TRBD1 matches 7 bases. The origin of this receptor is a male donor in good health. Some clones in this sample may be carry-over from other donors' samples. DNA of the CDR3: TGTGCCAGCAGCGTCGTAGGGGGCCCACCTTACAATGAGCAGTTCTTC. Its protein is CASSVVGGPPYNEQFF.